This T cell receptor beta chain was observed in a study of siplizumab effects on memory and regulatory T cells. This clone appeared a single time. Sequencing used immunoSEQ multiplex PCR; TCRdb keeps in-frame clones, though not all of them. Among 85,000 to 130,000 clones, over 90% were seen once, and the ten largest hold 0.6% to 0.7%. Per germline, CDR1 MRHNA and CDR2 SNTAGT. V was cut by 4 bases and J by 3 bases, with 9 bases left in between. The CDR3 length is 14 residues. The specimen sequenced was Tregs sorted from blood. The clonotype was recovered from a human donor in good health. V gene TRBV6-4 combines with J gene TRBJ2-2; TRBD2 might be the D (5 bases). The CDR3 sequence: CASSGTADTGELFF. DNA for the CDR3: TGTGCCAGCAGTGGTACAGCGGACACCGGGGAGCTGTTTTTT.